This is a list of T cell receptor beta chains from one sample in a study of T cell responses to AZD1222 COVID-19 vaccine. Using immunoSEQ multiplex PCR, the repertoire was profiled, and TCRdb retains in-frame clones only, with some absent. This sample carries tens of thousands of clones, about nine tenths of them seen once, and the ten largest clones take about 3.1%. The sequences come from peripheral blood, collected 28 days after the second AZD1222 dose. Receptor source: an adult who received the AZD1222 COVID-19 vaccine. Both conserved end residues are part of each CDR3. The D gene is left open where the match is weak. The listing skips clone size in some rows; elsewhere it reads once, few, many or a size class.

CDR3 protein: CAISERASLGYGYTF
CDR3 DNA: TGTGCCATCAGTGAAAGGGCAAGCCTCGGCTATGGCTACACCTTC
V gene: TRBV10-3
CDR3 length: 15
D gene: NA
J gene: TRBJ1-2
clone size: NA

CDR3 protein: CASSSSGSSDTQYF
CDR3 DNA: TGTGCCAGCAGCTCTAGCGGGAGTTCAGATACGCAGTATTTT
V gene: TRBV5-4
CDR3 length: 14
D gene: TRBD2
J gene: TRBJ2-3
clone size: NA

CDR3 protein: CASSLQGADTIYF
CDR3 DNA: TGTGCCAGCAGTTTACAGGGTGCCGACACCATATATTTT
V gene: TRBV2
CDR3 length: 13
D gene: NA
J gene: TRBJ1-3
clone size: NA

CDR3 protein: CASSLTGRYRGGQYF
CDR3 DNA: TGTGCCAGCAGTTTAACGGGACGGTACAGAGGAGGCCAGTACTTC
V gene: TRBV28
CDR3 length: 15
D gene: NA
J gene: TRBJ2-5
clone size: NA

CDR3 protein: CASRTTRTEAFF
CDR3 DNA: TGTGCCAGCAGGACCACACGAACTGAAGCTTTCTTT
V gene: TRBV6-5
CDR3 length: 12
D gene: NA
J gene: TRBJ1-1
clone size: NA

CDR3 protein: CASSTGPSRQKLFF
CDR3 DNA: TGTGCCAGCAGTACCGGACCTTCGAGGCAAAAACTGTTTTTT
V gene: TRBV2
CDR3 length: 14
D gene: NA
J gene: TRBJ1-4
clone size: NA

CDR3 protein: CATSDNGQGTNEKLFF
CDR3 DNA: TGTGCCACCAGTGATAACGGACAGGGTACTAATGAAAAACTGTTTTTT
V gene: TRBV24-1
CDR3 length: 16
D gene: TRBD1
J gene: TRBJ1-4
clone size: NA

CDR3 protein: CASSLDRGTPKQYF
CDR3 DNA: TGTGCCAGCAGCTTGGATCGCGGGACCCCTAAGCAGTACTTC
V gene: TRBV5-4
CDR3 length: 14
D gene: NA
J gene: TRBJ2-7
clone size: NA

CDR3 protein: CASSEPATAQYF
CDR3 DNA: TGTGCCAGCAGTGAGCCGGCCACGGCGCAGTATTTT
V gene: TRBV2
CDR3 length: 12
D gene: NA
J gene: TRBJ2-3
clone size: NA

CDR3 protein: CASSSAVYSPLHF
CDR3 DNA: TGTGCCAGCAGCTCTGCGGTTTACTCACCCCTCCACTTT
V gene: TRBV7-3
CDR3 length: 13
D gene: NA
J gene: TRBJ1-6
clone size: NA

CDR3 protein: CAISVETSEHTGELFF
CDR3 DNA: TGTGCCATCAGTGTTGAGACTAGCGAGCACACCGGGGAGCTGTTTTTT
V gene: TRBV10-3
CDR3 length: 16
D gene: TRBD2
J gene: TRBJ2-2
clone size: NA

CDR3 protein: CASSWAGFAPQHF
CDR3 DNA: TGTGCCAGTAGTTGGGCAGGGTTTGCGCCCCAGCATTTT
V gene: TRBV19
CDR3 length: 13
D gene: NA
J gene: TRBJ1-5
clone size: few

CDR3 protein: CASSQGPAMNTEAFF
CDR3 DNA: TGTGCCAGCAGCCAAGGCCCGGCTATGAACACTGAAGCTTTCTTT
V gene: TRBV3-1/TRBV3-2
CDR3 length: 15
D gene: NA
J gene: TRBJ1-1
clone size: NA

CDR3 protein: CASTPRDSPYEQYF
CDR3 DNA: TGTGCCAGCACCCCCAGGGACAGCCCCTACGAGCAGTACTTC
V gene: TRBV27
CDR3 length: 14
D gene: TRBD1
J gene: TRBJ2-7
clone size: NA

CDR3 protein: CASTFDQNTEAFF
CDR3 DNA: TGTGCCAGTACCTTTGACCAGAACACTGAAGCTTTCTTT
V gene: TRBV19
CDR3 length: 13
D gene: NA
J gene: TRBJ1-1
clone size: NA

CDR3 protein: CASSYEALAGETQYF
CDR3 DNA: TGTGCCAGCAGTTACGAGGCACTAGCGGGGGAGACCCAGTACTTC
V gene: TRBV6-2/TRBV6-3
CDR3 length: 15
D gene: TRBD2
J gene: TRBJ2-5
clone size: once

CDR3 protein: CAWSGRDRGYEQYF
CDR3 DNA: TGTGCCTGGAGTGGCCGGGACAGGGGGTACGAGCAGTACTTC
V gene: TRBV30
CDR3 length: 14
D gene: TRBD1
J gene: TRBJ2-7
clone size: NA

CDR3 protein: CASSLALTLPRDTIYF
CDR3 DNA: TGTGCCAGCAGCTTAGCGCTGACTCTCCCTCGGGACACCATATATTTT
V gene: TRBV7-9
CDR3 length: 16
D gene: NA
J gene: TRBJ1-3
clone size: NA

CDR3 protein: CASSHRTGNTIYF
CDR3 DNA: TGTGCCAGCAGCCACAGGACTGGAAACACCATATATTTT
V gene: TRBV7-8
CDR3 length: 13
D gene: NA
J gene: TRBJ1-3
clone size: once

CDR3 protein: CATSETGGNYGYTF
CDR3 DNA: TGTGCCACCAGTGAAACAGGGGGCAACTATGGCTACACCTTC
V gene: TRBV24-1
CDR3 length: 14
D gene: TRBD1
J gene: TRBJ1-2
clone size: NA

CDR3 protein: CASSQGGGGETQYF
CDR3 DNA: TGTGCCAGCAGCCAGGGGGGGGGTGGCGAGACCCAGTACTTC
V gene: TRBV6-5
CDR3 length: 14
D gene: NA
J gene: TRBJ2-5
clone size: NA

CDR3 protein: CASSWGPYQGAYNSPLHF
CDR3 DNA: TGTGCCAGCAGCTGGGGGCCCTACCAGGGGGCCTATAATTCACCCCTCCACTTT
V gene: TRBV5-6
CDR3 length: 18
D gene: TRBD1
J gene: TRBJ1-6
clone size: NA

CDR3 protein: CASSLLVEAFF
CDR3 DNA: TGTGCCAGCAGTTTGTTGGTTGAAGCTTTCTTT
V gene: TRBV12-3/TRBV12-4
CDR3 length: 11
D gene: NA
J gene: TRBJ1-1
clone size: NA

CDR3 protein: CASSLGTGPSHEQYF
CDR3 DNA: TGCGCCAGCAGCCTGGGGACAGGACCATCCCACGAGCAGTACTTC
V gene: TRBV5-1
CDR3 length: 15
D gene: TRBD1
J gene: TRBJ2-7
clone size: NA

CDR3 protein: CASSEQGGNTIYF
CDR3 DNA: TGTGCCAGCAGTGAACAGGGGGGAAACACCATATATTTT
V gene: TRBV2
CDR3 length: 13
D gene: NA
J gene: TRBJ1-3
clone size: NA

CDR3 protein: CASSSRTGYGYTF
CDR3 DNA: TGTGCCAGCAGCAGCCGGACAGGCTATGGCTACACCTTC
V gene: TRBV13
CDR3 length: 13
D gene: TRBD1
J gene: TRBJ1-2
clone size: NA

CDR3 protein: CASSLDPDEKLFF
CDR3 DNA: TGTGCCAGCAGCTTGGACCCTGATGAAAAACTGTTTTTT
V gene: TRBV5-5
CDR3 length: 13
D gene: NA
J gene: TRBJ1-4
clone size: NA

CDR3 protein: CASSFLGQGNYGYTF
CDR3 DNA: TGTGCCAGCAGTTTTCTTGGGCAGGGGAACTATGGCTACACCTTC
V gene: TRBV27
CDR3 length: 15
D gene: NA
J gene: TRBJ1-2
clone size: once

CDR3 protein: CASSEGVNTEAFF
CDR3 DNA: TGTGCCAGCTCGGAAGGCGTCAACACTGAAGCTTTCTTT
V gene: TRBV18
CDR3 length: 13
D gene: NA
J gene: TRBJ1-1
clone size: once

CDR3 protein: CSANGNYGYTF
CDR3 DNA: TGCAGCGCAAACGGAAACTATGGCTACACCTTC
V gene: TRBV29-1
CDR3 length: 11
D gene: NA
J gene: TRBJ1-2
clone size: NA

CDR3 protein: CASSLVPAGANTGELFF
CDR3 DNA: TGTGCCAGCAGCTTAGTCCCCGCAGGTGCGAACACCGGGGAGCTGTTTTTT
V gene: TRBV7-6
CDR3 length: 17
D gene: NA
J gene: TRBJ2-2
clone size: NA

CDR3 protein: CASSTRAPQPQHF
CDR3 DNA: TGTGCCAGCAGCACCCGGGCCCCTCAGCCCCAGCATTTT
V gene: TRBV7-2
CDR3 length: 13
D gene: NA
J gene: TRBJ1-5
clone size: NA

CDR3 protein: CASRPPDRGDEKLFF
CDR3 DNA: TGTGCCAGTCGACCCCCGGACAGGGGAGATGAAAAACTGTTTTTT
V gene: TRBV6-6
CDR3 length: 15
D gene: TRBD1
J gene: TRBJ1-4
clone size: NA

CDR3 protein: CASSVTSDSYNEQFF
CDR3 DNA: TGTGCCAGCAGTGTTACTAGCGACTCCTACAATGAGCAGTTCTTC
V gene: TRBV25-1
CDR3 length: 15
D gene: TRBD2
J gene: TRBJ2-1
clone size: once

CDR3 protein: CASWDLNTGELFF
CDR3 DNA: TGCGCCAGCTGGGACTTAAACACCGGGGAGCTGTTTTTT
V gene: TRBV4-1
CDR3 length: 13
D gene: NA
J gene: TRBJ2-2
clone size: once

CDR3 protein: CASRPPGQGNYGYTF
CDR3 DNA: TGTGCCAGCAGACCGCCGGGACAGGGGAACTATGGCTACACCTTC
V gene: TRBV6-5
CDR3 length: 15
D gene: TRBD1
J gene: TRBJ1-2
clone size: NA

CDR3 protein: CATSEPGTARAFF
CDR3 DNA: TGTGCCACCAGTGAGCCGGGGACAGCTCGGGCTTTCTTT
V gene: TRBV24-1
CDR3 length: 13
D gene: TRBD1
J gene: TRBJ1-1
clone size: NA

CDR3 protein: CASSSSGRSNSPLHF
CDR3 DNA: TGTGCCAGCAGCTCGTCGGGACGGTCAAATTCACCCCTCCACTTT
V gene: TRBV7-3
CDR3 length: 15
D gene: NA
J gene: TRBJ1-6
clone size: NA

CDR3 protein: CASSPGGPNYGYTF
CDR3 DNA: TGTGCCAGCAGCCCCGGGGGGCCCAACTATGGCTACACCTTC
V gene: TRBV11-3
CDR3 length: 14
D gene: NA
J gene: TRBJ1-2
clone size: NA

CDR3 protein: CASSQVSSGQNYEQYF
CDR3 DNA: TGCGCCAGCAGCCAAGTGTCATCGGGCCAAAACTACGAGCAGTACTTC
V gene: TRBV4-1
CDR3 length: 16
D gene: NA
J gene: TRBJ2-7
clone size: NA